This TCR beta chain was sequenced in a study of shared clonotypes between healthy human individuals. Whole-study findings and limits: Generally, naive subsets (rather than memory subsets) showed larger estimated richness. Generation probability values for non-shared clonotypes were lower than those for clonotypes shared by all four donors.

Points on this clone: Its antigen is not identified.

TCRdb's table, derived via immunoSEQ multiplex PCR, lists solely in-frame clones and lacks some. The sample includes roughly 1,500,000 clones, about 98.5% of them seen just once. Healthy and HIV-negative, the adult donors had no recent acute infections or vaccinations. The CD4+ fraction was divided into a CD45RA+ naive subset and a CD45RA-negative memory subset. Trimming stripped 0 bases from V and 5 bases from J, with 9 bases between. CDR1 and CDR2 from the germline V gene are SGHNT and YYREEE (reference sequence). The CDR3 extends over 13 amino acids. This chain uses TRBV5-4 with TRBJ2-7; D unclear. This sequence was found in a man aged 25-45 years in good health. The source material was naive CD4+ T cells sorted from blood. Subset meaning: CD45RA+ positively selected. The CDR3 sequence is CASSLANGNEQYF. The CDR3 bases are TGTGCCAGCAGCTTGGCCAATGGTAACGAGCAGTACTTC. The full variable domain, in which reference TRBV5-4 and TRBJ2-7 provide the parts outside the CDR3, is ETGVTQSPTHLIKTRGQQVTLRCSSQSGHNTVSWYQQALGQGPQFIFQYYREEENGRGNFPPRFSGLQFPNYSSELNVNALELDDSALYLCASSLANGNEQYFGPGTRLTVT.